The source of this T cell receptor (beta chain) is a study of T-cell memory formation after mild COVID-19. Amplification by 5'RACE using constant-segment primers produced TCR alpha and TCR beta cDNA libraries that carried sample barcodes and UMIs. TCRdb reanalysed the 5' RACE reads using MiXCR and keeps one entry per CDR3 protein. Found here are 450,000 to 650,000 distinct CDR3 sequences, roughly 20% of them singletons; the top ten hold 7% to 9%. Specimen: PBMCs or a T cell subset sorted from them (not recorded which). The receptor's source is an adult woman who had mild COVID-19 (a few samples of this study predate the infection). Cell type and time point are not known.

The CDR3, as DNA: TGTGCCAGCAGTACGAGACTAGCGGAGCTCACAGATACGCAGTATTTT. Its protein is CASSTRLAELTDTQYF. The genes are TRBV12-3 or TRBV12-4 and TRBJ2-3; TRBD2 agrees at 9 bases. This CDR3 comprises 16 residues. J gave up 2 bases and V 5 bases, and 8 bases lay outside the gene matches.